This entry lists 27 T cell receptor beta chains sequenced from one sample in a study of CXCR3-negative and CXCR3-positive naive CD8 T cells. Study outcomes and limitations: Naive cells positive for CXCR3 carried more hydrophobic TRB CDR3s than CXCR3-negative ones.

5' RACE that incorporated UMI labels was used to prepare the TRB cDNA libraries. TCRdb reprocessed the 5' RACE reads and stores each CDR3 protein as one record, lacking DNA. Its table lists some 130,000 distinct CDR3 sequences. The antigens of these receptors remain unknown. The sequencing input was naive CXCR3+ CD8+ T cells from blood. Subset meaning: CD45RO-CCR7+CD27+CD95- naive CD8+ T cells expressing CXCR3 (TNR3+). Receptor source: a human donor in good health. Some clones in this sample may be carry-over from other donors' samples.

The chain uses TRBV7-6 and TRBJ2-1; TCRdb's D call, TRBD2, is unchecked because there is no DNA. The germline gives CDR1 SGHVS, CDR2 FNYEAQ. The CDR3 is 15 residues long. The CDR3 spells CASSSLAGGTNEQFF.

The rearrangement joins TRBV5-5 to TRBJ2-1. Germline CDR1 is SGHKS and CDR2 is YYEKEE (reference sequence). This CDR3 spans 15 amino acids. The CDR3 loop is CASSWVATSYNEQFF.

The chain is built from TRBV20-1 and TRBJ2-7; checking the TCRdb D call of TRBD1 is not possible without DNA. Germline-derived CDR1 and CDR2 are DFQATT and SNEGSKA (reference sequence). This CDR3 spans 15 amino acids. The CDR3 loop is CSAYPLGQGANEQYF.

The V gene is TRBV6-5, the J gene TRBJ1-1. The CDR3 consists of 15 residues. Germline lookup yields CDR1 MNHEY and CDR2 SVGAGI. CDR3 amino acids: CASSPTLYMNTEAFF.

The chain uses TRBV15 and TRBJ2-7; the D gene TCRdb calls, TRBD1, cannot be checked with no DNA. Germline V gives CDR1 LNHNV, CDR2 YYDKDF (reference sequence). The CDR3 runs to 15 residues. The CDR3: CATSRPAQGHYEQYF.

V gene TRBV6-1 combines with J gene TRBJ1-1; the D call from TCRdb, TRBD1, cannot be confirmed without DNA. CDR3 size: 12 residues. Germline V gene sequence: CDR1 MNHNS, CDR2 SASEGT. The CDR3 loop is CASLETGPEAFF.

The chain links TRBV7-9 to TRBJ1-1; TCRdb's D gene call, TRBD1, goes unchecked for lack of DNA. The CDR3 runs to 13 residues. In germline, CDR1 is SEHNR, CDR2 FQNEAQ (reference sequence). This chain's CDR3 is CASRTGGGTEAFF.

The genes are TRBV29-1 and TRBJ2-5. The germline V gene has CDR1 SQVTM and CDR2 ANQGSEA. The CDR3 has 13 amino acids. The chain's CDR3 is CSVQQADQETQYF.

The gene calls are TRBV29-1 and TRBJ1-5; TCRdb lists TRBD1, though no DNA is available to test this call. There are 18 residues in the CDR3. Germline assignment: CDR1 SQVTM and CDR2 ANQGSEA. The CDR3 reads CSVEDLGPRKGANQPQHF.

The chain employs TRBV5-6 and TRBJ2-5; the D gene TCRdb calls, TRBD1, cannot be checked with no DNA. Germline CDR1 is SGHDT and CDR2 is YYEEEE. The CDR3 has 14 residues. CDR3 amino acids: CASSLDQGEETQYF.

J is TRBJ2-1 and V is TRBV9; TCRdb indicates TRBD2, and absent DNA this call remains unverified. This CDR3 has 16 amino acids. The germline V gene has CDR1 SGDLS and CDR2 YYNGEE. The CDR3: CASSVEGTRFYNEQFF.

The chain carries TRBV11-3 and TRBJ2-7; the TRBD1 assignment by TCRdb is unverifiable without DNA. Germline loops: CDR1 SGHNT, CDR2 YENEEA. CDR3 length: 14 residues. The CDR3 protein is CASSSRTGSYEQYF.

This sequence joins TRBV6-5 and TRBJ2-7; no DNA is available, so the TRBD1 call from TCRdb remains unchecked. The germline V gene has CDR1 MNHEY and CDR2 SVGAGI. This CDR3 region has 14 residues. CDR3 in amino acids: CASRFGDRAYEQYF.

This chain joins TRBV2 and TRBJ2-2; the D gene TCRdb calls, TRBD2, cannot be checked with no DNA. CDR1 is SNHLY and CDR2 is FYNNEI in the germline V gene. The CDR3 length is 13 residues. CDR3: CASSDFSAGELFF.

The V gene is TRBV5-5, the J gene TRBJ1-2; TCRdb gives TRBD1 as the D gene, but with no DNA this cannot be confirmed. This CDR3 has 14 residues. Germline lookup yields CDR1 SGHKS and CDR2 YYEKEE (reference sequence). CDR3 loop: CASSLAGGKYGYTF.

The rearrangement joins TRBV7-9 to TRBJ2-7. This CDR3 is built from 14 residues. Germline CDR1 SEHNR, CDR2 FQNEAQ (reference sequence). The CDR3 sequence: CASSDRDSLREQYF.

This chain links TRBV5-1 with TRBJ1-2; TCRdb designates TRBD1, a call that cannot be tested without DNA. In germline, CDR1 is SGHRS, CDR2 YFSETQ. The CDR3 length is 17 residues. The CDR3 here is CASTPTPTVQPGYGYTF.

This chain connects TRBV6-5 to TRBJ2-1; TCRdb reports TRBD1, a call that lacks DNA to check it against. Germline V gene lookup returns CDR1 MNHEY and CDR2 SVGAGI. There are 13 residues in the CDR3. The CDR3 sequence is CASSPLTGNEQFF.

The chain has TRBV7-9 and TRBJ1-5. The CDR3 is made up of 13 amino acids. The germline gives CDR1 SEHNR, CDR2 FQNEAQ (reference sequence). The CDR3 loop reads CASSSGEVQPQHF.

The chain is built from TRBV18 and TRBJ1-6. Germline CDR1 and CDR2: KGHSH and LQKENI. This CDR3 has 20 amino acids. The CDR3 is CASPPVGTPALNSYNSPLHF.

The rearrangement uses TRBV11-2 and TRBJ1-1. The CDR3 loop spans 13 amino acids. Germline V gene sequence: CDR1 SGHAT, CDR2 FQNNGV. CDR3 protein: CASSLGGITEAFF.

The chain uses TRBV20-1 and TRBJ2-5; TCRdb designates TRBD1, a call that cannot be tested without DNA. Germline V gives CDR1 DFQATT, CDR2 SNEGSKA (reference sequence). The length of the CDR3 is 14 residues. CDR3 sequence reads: CSARDEDWGETQYF.

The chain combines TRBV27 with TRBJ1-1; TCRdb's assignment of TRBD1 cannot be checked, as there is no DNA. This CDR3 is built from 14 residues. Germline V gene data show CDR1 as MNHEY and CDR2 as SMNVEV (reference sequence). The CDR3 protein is CASSRQGGATEAFF.

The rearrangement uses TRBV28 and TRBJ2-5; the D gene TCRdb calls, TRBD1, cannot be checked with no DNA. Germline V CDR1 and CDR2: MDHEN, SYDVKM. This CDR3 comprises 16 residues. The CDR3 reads CASSLQPLTGVETQYF.

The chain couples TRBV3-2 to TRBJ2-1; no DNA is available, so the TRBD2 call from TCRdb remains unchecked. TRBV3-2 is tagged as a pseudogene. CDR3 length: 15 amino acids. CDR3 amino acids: CASSQVSGAANEQFF.

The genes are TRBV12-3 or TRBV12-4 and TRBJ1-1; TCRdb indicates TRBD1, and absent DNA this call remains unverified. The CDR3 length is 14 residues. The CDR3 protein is CASSPQGENTEAFF.

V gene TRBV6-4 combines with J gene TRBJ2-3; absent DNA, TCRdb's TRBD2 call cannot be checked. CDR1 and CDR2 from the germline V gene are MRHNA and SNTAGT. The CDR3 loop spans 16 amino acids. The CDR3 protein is CASSEAGTSSADTQYF.